Listed below are T cell receptor beta chains from one sample, sequenced in a study of blood T cell repertoires in COVID-19. Clones were read by immunoSEQ multiplex PCR, and TCRdb kept only the in-frame ones, dropping some. The table has roughly 220,000 clones, 80% to 90% seen once; the top ten hold 3% to 4%. The source material was PBMCs or T cells enriched from blood (not recorded which). The source of these receptors is a woman in her forties with acute COVID-19. Each CDR3 is given with its conserved first and last residue. The order of the fields is J gene, clone size, D gene, V gene, CDR3 length, CDR3 DNA, CDR3 protein. The D gene is left open where the match is weak. The size entry is marked missing in some rows and otherwise reads once, few, many or a size class.

j_gene: TRBJ2-7; abundance: .; d_gene: TRBD1; v_gene: TRBV6-2/TRBV6-3; len: 16; CDR3nt: TGTGCCAGCAGTAGAGCGACAGGGGGCCGCCCCTACGAGCAGTACTTC; CDR3aa: CASSRATGGRPYEQYF
j_gene: TRBJ2-1; abundance: once; d_gene: TRBD2; v_gene: TRBV28; len: 14; CDR3nt: TGTGCCAGCAGTTTCGGACTAGCGGGCAATGAGCAGTTCTTC; CDR3aa: CASSFGLAGNEQFF
j_gene: TRBJ2-7; abundance: few; d_gene: .; v_gene: TRBV11-3; len: 15; CDR3nt: TGTGCCAGCAGCTTTAAAGGACCCCTCGGGGACGAGCAGTACTTC; CDR3aa: CASSFKGPLGDEQYF
j_gene: TRBJ1-3; abundance: .; d_gene: .; v_gene: TRBV7-6; len: 16; CDR3nt: TGTGCCAGCAGCTTCCTGGGGAGGGAGCCTGGAAACACCATATATTTT; CDR3aa: CASSFLGREPGNTIYF
j_gene: TRBJ1-5; abundance: .; d_gene: .; v_gene: TRBV5-1; len: 15; CDR3nt: TGCGCCAGCAGCTTGGATGGGGCTAGCAATCAGCCCCAGCATTTT; CDR3aa: CASSLDGASNQPQHF
j_gene: TRBJ2-5; abundance: .; d_gene: .; v_gene: TRBV6-5; len: 15; CDR3nt: TGTGCCAGCAGTTACTCCAGGACACCGGACAAGACCCAGTACTTC; CDR3aa: CASSYSRTPDKTQYF
j_gene: TRBJ1-5; abundance: few; d_gene: .; v_gene: TRBV6-5; len: 15; CDR3nt: TGTGCCAGCAGCGTCGAACCGACAGTTAATCAGCCCCAGCATTTT; CDR3aa: CASSVEPTVNQPQHF
j_gene: TRBJ2-7; abundance: .; d_gene: TRBD2; v_gene: TRBV20-1; len: 13; CDR3nt: TGCAGTGCCAGTAGCGGGAGTTCCTACGAGCAGTACTTC; CDR3aa: CSASSGSSYEQYF
j_gene: TRBJ2-3; abundance: .; d_gene: TRBD2; v_gene: TRBV5-1; len: 14; CDR3nt: TGCGCCAGCAGCTTGAACGGGAGGACAGATACGCAGTATTTT; CDR3aa: CASSLNGRTDTQYF
j_gene: TRBJ1-6; abundance: .; d_gene: .; v_gene: TRBV18; len: 13; CDR3nt: TGTGCCAGCCGCAGGGGAACGGATTCACCCCTCCACTTT; CDR3aa: CASRRGTDSPLHF
j_gene: TRBJ2-5; abundance: .; d_gene: TRBD2; v_gene: TRBV4-2; len: 22; CDR3nt: TGTGCCAGCAGCCGCCGCCCCGGGACTAGCGGGAGCGTAGTCCTGAGGCAGGAGACCCAGTACTTC; CDR3aa: CASSRRPGTSGSVVLRQETQYF
j_gene: TRBJ2-2; abundance: few; d_gene: TRBD2; v_gene: TRBV7-8; len: 18; CDR3nt: TGTGCCAGCAGCTCACCCCCGGCTAGCGGAGCGAACACCGGGGAGCTGTTTTTT; CDR3aa: CASSSPPASGANTGELFF
j_gene: TRBJ2-5; abundance: once; d_gene: .; v_gene: TRBV3-1/TRBV3-2; len: 14; CDR3nt: TGTGCCAGCAGCCCCGCGGACAGCCGGCTGAGGCAGTACTTC; CDR3aa: CASSPADSRLRQYF
j_gene: TRBJ1-2; abundance: few; d_gene: TRBD1; v_gene: TRBV7-2; len: 13; CDR3nt: TGTGCCAGCAGCCGGACAGGGGTAAAGGGCTACACCTTC; CDR3aa: CASSRTGVKGYTF
j_gene: TRBJ2-1; abundance: .; d_gene: .; v_gene: TRBV12-1; len: 12; CDR3nt: TGTGCCAGCACTAGCGGGTATAATGAGCAGTTCTTC; CDR3aa: CASTSGYNEQFF
j_gene: TRBJ2-1; abundance: once; d_gene: .; v_gene: TRBV11-3; len: 15; CDR3nt: TGTGCCAGCAGCTTAATACAGGGCGCCTACAATGAGCAGTTCTTC; CDR3aa: CASSLIQGAYNEQFF
j_gene: TRBJ1-5; abundance: .; d_gene: .; v_gene: TRBV28; len: 13; CDR3nt: TGTGCCAGCAGTGGGGGCGTAGTTCAGCCCCAGCATTTT; CDR3aa: CASSGGVVQPQHF
j_gene: TRBJ2-1; abundance: .; d_gene: .; v_gene: TRBV11-3; len: 16; CDR3nt: TGTGCCAGCAGCTTATCGGCTGGGGGCCTCAAGAATGAGCAGTTCTTC; CDR3aa: CASSLSAGGLKNEQFF
j_gene: TRBJ2-1; abundance: .; d_gene: TRBD1; v_gene: TRBV28; len: 15; CDR3nt: TGTGCCAGCAGTCCGGCCGGACAGGGGGCTAATGAGCAGTTCTTC; CDR3aa: CASSPAGQGANEQFF
j_gene: TRBJ2-5; abundance: .; d_gene: TRBD2; v_gene: TRBV15; len: 13; CDR3nt: TGTGCCACCACCCTGGGAGGGATGGAGACCCAGTACTTC; CDR3aa: CATTLGGMETQYF
j_gene: TRBJ1-4; abundance: .; d_gene: .; v_gene: TRBV28; len: 14; CDR3nt: TGTGCCAGCAGTTTATGGCAGGGTGACGAAAAACTGTTTTTT; CDR3aa: CASSLWQGDEKLFF